This T cell receptor beta chain was identified during a study of cytomegalovirus exposure and HLA in healthy donors. Overall study findings and caveats: The likely explanation for a cluster of highly shared sequence variants was sequencing artifact. Segments of the TCR beta V type were, in most cases, productive about 90% or about 30% of the time in an earlier analysis. In vitro assays verified that a few CMV-associated chains recognized CMV antigens specifically.

PCR involved 60 Vbeta and 13 Jbeta primers. Original processing notes: It was a later analysis that counted roughly 80 million unique TCR beta chains, of which approximately 9.9 million were shared. Assay: immunoSEQ multiplex PCR; the TCRdb copy retains only in-frame clones and omits some. The DNA gave D and trimming, while V, J and clone size come from that table. The sample yields 200,000 to 250,000 clones, approximately 90% seen once. With respect to this clone: Its specificity is unknown.

The CDR3 contains 15 residues. After removal of 3 bases from V and 7 bases from J, the junction contained 7 bases not matched to a gene. Germline V gene lookup returns CDR1 SEHNR and CDR2 FQNEAQ (reference sequence). Sequencing was carried out using PBMCs. This chain links TRBV7-9 with TRBJ2-7, with 12 nucleotides matching TRBD2. The receptor comes from a woman under 30 in good health and CMV-seronegative. CDR3 sequence: CASSFRLAGEEEQYF. In nucleotides, the CDR3 is TGTGCCAGCAGCTTCAGACTAGCGGGAGAGGAAGAGCAGTACTTC.